This TCR beta chain was obtained from a study of blood T cell repertoires in COVID-19 (dated by TCRdb to the early 2020s). Background on the whole study: Collaborator samples came from the United States, Italy and Spain and covered acute and convalescent phases of COVID-19. The material from the prospective study consisted of cDNA or gDNA derived from T cells, B-cell-depleted T cells, or PBMCs. The dataset comprised deeply sampled blood TCRbeta repertoires from subjects exposed to, actively infected with, or recovered from COVID-19. The repertoires were released in a freely available public database intended as a resource for research on the immune response to SARS-CoV-2. The samples were drawn from the first 160 participants of the ongoing ImmuneRACE study and from over 950 subjects provided by 6 global collaborators. Nearly every sample came with metadata listing a de-identified subject ID, COVID-19 status, age in years and sex. Where HLA class I and class II types were available, the types were taken from metadata supplied by the sample provider, not from assay-based typing. Summary of the overall study and its limitations: The amount of clinical and demographic metadata varied by source and participant and was provided uncurated.

The immunoSEQ Assay, a bias-controlled multiplex PCR, was used to amplify TCRbeta CDR3 regions from genomic DNA. Regarding the original processing steps: The number of nucleated cells in each sample was estimated by amplification of reference gene primers within the assay. To quantify the absolute abundance of each unique TCRbeta CDR3 rearrangement, sequence reads were collapsed and filtered. For each sample, productive Simpson clonality was calculated by taking the square root of Simpson's diversity index across productive rearrangements. What TCRdb holds here is the immuneACCESS table cut down to in-frame rearrangements. Part of the clones is not present; checked against another copy, under half of the missing clones reflect an unresolved V gene, and the others are unexplained. V and J calls and clone size are given by that table; D and trimming were obtained from the DNA. A total of about 40,000 clones appear in this sample, 70% to 90% of them only once. Around 13% of the sample belongs to the ten largest clones.

Each collaborating institution followed its own protocols to collect whole blood in K2EDTA tubes. For TCRbeta analysis, collaborator samples were shipped as frozen whole blood, as isolated PBMCs, or as DNA extracted from either sample type. The cysteine opens and the phenylalanine closes a CDR3 of 13 amino acids. Only the CDR3 DNA is retained, 39 bases long and in frame from the first base. Ends trimmed: V by 6 bases, J by 6 bases; bases unmatched to a gene: 2. Comments on this clone: Its antigen has not been determined. No clone much larger than this one lies a single base away; base qualities are absent.

The rearrangement joined TRBV12-3 or TRBV12-4 to TRBJ1-3; the central 10 bases match TRBD1. The source is a human donor in a cohort sampled during active COVID-19. The sequencing sample was made of peripheral blood. The CDR3 region reads CASRGQGTNTIYF. The bases are TGTGCCAGCAGGGGACAGGGGACAAACACCATATATTTT.